The T cell receptor (beta chain) under discussion was sequenced for a study of blood T cells in healthy people across ages. J was trimmed by 1 base and V by 0 bases; bases with no gene match: 5. Germline V lookup: CDR1 DFQATT, CDR2 SNEGSKA (reference sequence). The CDR3 sequence is 16 residues long. Regarding the study as a whole: Higher diversity, along with more naive CD4+ cells, distinguished long-lived donors from aged donors. Calculation of diversity from one million T cells yielded estimates considered to be underestimates.

About this clonotype: The antigen remains undetermined.

A J-beta primer mix and a sample-barcoded 5' primer were used in a second PCR of roughly 7 to 12 cycles. A template-switch adaptor with 12 random nucleotides tagged each cDNA molecule. TCRdb re-analysed the 5' RACE reads in MiXCR, keeping a single row per CDR3 protein. Among over 1,500,000 distinct CDR3 sequences listed, 30% to 40% were seen once. The gene calls are TRBV20-1 and TRBJ2-2, with TRBD1 matching 7 bases. The sequenced material came from blood. The TCR was taken from a human donor in good health. CDR3 sequence (DNA): TGCAGTGCTAGAGATCGAGGGGGCCGGAACACCGGGGAGCTGTTTTTT. It codes for CSARDRGGRNTGELFF.